The 21 T cell receptor beta chains presented below share a single source sample, sequenced in a study of blood T cell repertoires in COVID-19. TCRdb's copy holds only in-frame clones and misses some; the assay was immunoSEQ multiplex PCR. The sample consists of about 87,000 clones, 75% of them appearing once. Sequenced material: peripheral blood. The receptors derive from a woman aged 45-65 years with acute or convalescent COVID-19.

Only one count was recorded for this clone. The gene calls are TRBV19 and TRBJ2-7, with D unresolved. Germline loops: CDR1 LNHDA, CDR2 SQIVND (reference sequence). V lost 1 base and J lost 8, with 12 bases in between. This CDR3 is built from 13 residues. The CDR3 nucleotides are TGTGCCAGTAGTATAGCCACCGGGTCAAAGCAGTACTTC. Translated, it gives CASSIATGSKQYF.

This clone was seen a handful of times. The chain recombines TRBV24-1 with TRBJ1-5, with TRBD1 matching 8 bases. Trimming took 4 bases from V and 9 from J; bases not matched to a gene: 7. The CDR3 sequence is 14 residues long. Germline CDR1 is KGHDR and CDR2 is SFDVKD. CDR3 protein: CATSDPGQGWPQHF. The DNA for the CDR3 is TGTGCCACCAGTGACCCCGGACAGGGCTGGCCCCAGCATTTT.

In its sample, this clone was seen once. J is TRBJ1-1 and V is TRBV5-1, with TRBD1 identical over 8 bases. Per the germline V gene, CDR1 is SGHRS and CDR2 is YFSETQ. The length of the CDR3 is 15 residues. V was pared by 4 bases and J by 6 bases, with 11 bases of the junction left unmatched. The CDR3 loop reads CASSISGTGVAEAFF. The CDR3 DNA is TGCGCCAGCAGCATAAGCGGGACAGGAGTCGCTGAAGCTTTCTTT.

This clone was seen more than once but under ten times. J is TRBJ1-2 and V is TRBV19; a weak D match, TRBD1 (6 bases). CDR1 and CDR2 (germline): LNHDA, SQIVND (reference sequence). Trimming pared 6 bases from V and 6 bases from J, leaving 17 bases between. This CDR3 spans 14 amino acids. The CDR3 reads CASSQLQGSHGYTF. The DNA for the CDR3 is TGTGCCAGTAGCCAACTACAGGGATCCCATGGCTACACCTTC.

The rearrangement links TRBV14 to TRBJ1-2, with a tentative D call TRBD1 (6 bases). V lost 0 bases, J lost 3 bases, and 17 bases lay in between. Germline assignment: CDR1 SGHDN and CDR2 FVKESK. The CDR3 is 17 residues long. CDR3 loop: CASSQEQTGLFYYGYTF. CDR3 in DNA: TGTGCCAGCAGCCAAGAGCAAACAGGGCTCTTTTACTATGGCTACACCTTC.

The gene calls are TRBV18 and TRBJ1-1; D may be TRBD1 (6 bases). CDR1 is KGHSH, CDR2 LQKENI, per germline. The length of the CDR3 is 15 residues. Trimming removed 3 bases at V and 1 base at J, with 12 bases between. The CDR3 is CASSPDQGTNTEAFF. DNA for the CDR3: TGTGCCAGCTCACCCGACCAGGGGACGAACACTGAAGCTTTCTTT.

The genes are TRBV11-2 and TRBJ1-3; D might be TRBD1 (5 bases). There are 14 residues in the CDR3. The germline CDR1 and CDR2 sequences are SGHAT and FQNNGV. Deletions cut 4 bases from V and 2 bases from J, with 9 bases between. The CDR3 here is CASSSPGAGNTIYF. Written as DNA, the CDR3 is TGTGCCAGCAGCTCCCCGGGGGCTGGAAACACCATATATTTT.

This chain uses TRBV5-4 with TRBJ2-1; TRBD2 matches at 11 bases. CDR1 and CDR2 from the germline V gene are SGHNT and YYREEE (reference sequence). CDR3 length: 15 amino acids. The trim removed 4 bases at V and 10 bases at J, leaving 10 bases unmatched. In DNA form, the CDR3 reads TGTGCCAGCAGCCCCCGGGTAGCGGGGGGGGAGGAGCAGTTCTTC. Its protein is CASSPRVAGGEEQFF.

This chain links TRBV5-5 with TRBJ2-3; 8 bases are a match to TRBD2. Per the germline V gene, CDR1 is SGHKS and CDR2 is YYEKEE (reference sequence). The ends lost 0 bases at V and 5 bases at J; junction bases unmatched: 2. The CDR3 consists of 14 residues. The CDR3 bases are TGTGCCAGCAGCTTGGCCAGCGGGGGAGATACGCAGTATTTT. This codes for CASSLASGGDTQYF.

In its sample, this clone was seen a few times. The rearrangement joins TRBV6-5 to TRBJ1-2; no definite D call. This CDR3 is 13 amino acids long. Germline V gene lookup returns CDR1 MNHEY and CDR2 SVGAGI. Trimming stripped 6 bases from V and 14 bases from J, with 22 bases between. CDR3 sequence (DNA): TGTGCCAGCAGGGGAGACCGCCTTATGAAGTGGACCTTC. Translation: CASRGDRLMKWTF.

Only one count was recorded for this clone. The chain carries TRBV10-3 and TRBJ1-4, with D perhaps matching TRBD1 (5 bases). This CDR3 comprises 14 residues. Germline V CDR1 and CDR2: ENHRY, SYGVKD. The ends were cut back, 7 bases at V and 1 base at J, with 10 bases in the middle. The CDR3 loop is CAIKPDRTNEKLFF. The CDR3 nucleotides are TGTGCCATCAAGCCTGACAGAACTAATGAAAAACTGTTTTTT.

The rearrangement uses TRBV2 and TRBJ2-1; 7 positions match TRBD1. Germline V gives CDR1 SNHLY, CDR2 FYNNEI. The J segment lost 4 bases and the V segment lost 7 bases, leaving 16 bases of the junction unmatched. CDR3 length: 17 residues. CDR3 coding DNA: TGTGCCAGCAAAAGGGCTGAGGGACAGCCTAAGTACAATGAGCAGTTCTTC. It is translated as CASKRAEGQPKYNEQFF.

This rearrangement joins TRBV6-1 to TRBJ1-6; unclear D gene. V lost 1 base and J lost 7, with 14 bases in between. This CDR3 is built from 16 residues. Germline V gene data show CDR1 as MNHNS and CDR2 as SASEGT. CDR3 residues: CASSEVSGIGNSPLHF. The CDR3 coding sequence is TGTGCCAGCAGTGAAGTGTCGGGAATAGGGAATTCACCCCTCCACTTT.

The chain joins TRBV6-5 to TRBJ2-7, with 8 positions matching TRBD2. V was pared by 6 bases and J by 5 bases, with 6 bases of the junction left unmatched. This CDR3 spans 13 amino acids. Germline CDR1 is MNHEY and CDR2 is SVGAGI. CDR3: CASRGLVPNEQYF. CDR3 DNA sequence: TGTGCCAGCAGGGGACTAGTTCCCAACGAGCAGTACTTC.

J is TRBJ2-7 and V is TRBV4-2, with 11 positions matching TRBD2. CDR1 is LGHNA, CDR2 YNFKEQ, per germline. The CDR3 totals 18 residues. With V trimmed by 1 base and J by 1 base, 9 bases remained unmatched. CDR3 in DNA: TGTGCCAGCAGCCAAGCTACGGGGTTAGCGGGGGGGTCCTACGAGCAGTACTTC. Amino acid sequence: CASSQATGLAGGSYEQYF.

The chain links TRBV1 to TRBJ1-6. TRBV1 is a documented pseudogene. This CDR3 is 15 amino acids long. The CDR3 region is CTPGGCRSYNSPLHF. The CDR3 DNA sequence: TGCACCCCGGGGGGGTGCAGGTCCTATAATTCACCCCTCCACTTT.

This clone was seen more than once but under ten times. CDR3 nucleotides: TGTGCCAGCAGCCACTCCGGGGGGGGCTACAATGAGCAGTTCTTC. As protein: CASSHSGGGYNEQFF. The rearrangement joins TRBV3-1 (or the pseudogene TRBV3-2) to TRBJ2-1; TRBD2 aligns across 8 bases. This CDR3 has 15 residues. In germline, CDR1 is LGHDT, CDR2 YNNKEL (reference sequence). Unmatched junction bases numbered 4, after V lost 3 bases and J lost 3 bases.

The chain links TRBV18 to TRBJ2-1; D is unresolved. CDR3 length equals 13 residues. Looked up from germline, CDR1 is KGHSH and CDR2 is LQKENI. The ends were cut back, 0 bases at V and 5 bases at J, with 5 bases in the middle. The CDR3 spells CASSPPSDNEQFF. CDR3 nucleotide sequence: TGTGCCAGCTCACCACCCTCAGACAATGAGCAGTTCTTC. The whole variable domain, remainder taken from reference TRBV18 and TRBJ2-1, is NAGVMQNPRHLVRRRGQEARLRCSPMKGHSHVYWYRQLPEEGLKFMVYLQKENIIDESGMPKERFSAEFPKEGPSILRIQQVVRGDSAAYFCASSPPSDNEQFFGPGTRLTVL.

Only one count was recorded for this clone. The chain carries TRBV29-1 and TRBJ1-4; D gene unclear. The CDR3 length is 11 residues. V gave up 6 bases and J gave up 5 bases, with 7 bases separating them. CDR1 is SQVTM, CDR2 ANQGSEA, per germline. The CDR3 loop reads CSVSVNEKLFF. The CDR3, as DNA: TGCAGCGTCTCAGTGAATGAAAAACTGTTTTTT.

Comment on this clone: The sample has other DNA sequences that encode this CDR3 too. The chain uses TRBV20-1 and TRBJ2-5; possible D gene TRBD2, 6 bases. V was clipped by 5 bases and J by 10 bases, with 11 bases between them. The germline gives CDR1 DFQATT, CDR2 SNEGSKA (reference sequence). This CDR3 contains 10 residues. In DNA form, the CDR3 reads TGCAGTGCTCCGTTGGGAGGCCAGTACTTC. Its protein is CSAPLGGQYF.

The chain has TRBV19 and TRBJ2-7; the match to TRBD2 covers 8 bases. Germline assignment: CDR1 LNHDA and CDR2 SQIVND (reference sequence). The CDR3 totals 15 residues. V lost 6 bases, J lost 4 bases, and 11 bases stayed unmatched. CDR3 sequence (DNA): TGTGCCAGTAGCCCGGGGGGACTAGGGGCGTACGAGCAGTACTTC. Its protein product is CASSPGGLGAYEQYF.